This TCR beta chain comes out of a study of cytomegalovirus exposure and HLA in healthy donors. Primers for the PCR totalled 60 Vbeta and 13 Jbeta. The data were produced by immunoSEQ multiplex PCR, yet TCRdb's version contains in-frame clones alone and is incomplete. The data show tens of thousands of clones, around 80% seen once. CDR1 and CDR2 from the germline V gene are WSHSY and SAAADI. The CDR3 sequence is 13 residues long. Trimming took 4 bases from V and 1 from J, leaving 7 bases between them. V and J are TRBV10-2 and TRBJ1-1; D is possibly TRBD1 (5 bases). The sequence derives from a middle-aged man in good health and CMV-seronegative. The material sequenced was PBMCs. For the CDR3, the DNA is TGCGCCAGCAGTGTCAGGGAGAACACTGAAGCTTTCTTT. The encoded protein is CASSVRENTEAFF.